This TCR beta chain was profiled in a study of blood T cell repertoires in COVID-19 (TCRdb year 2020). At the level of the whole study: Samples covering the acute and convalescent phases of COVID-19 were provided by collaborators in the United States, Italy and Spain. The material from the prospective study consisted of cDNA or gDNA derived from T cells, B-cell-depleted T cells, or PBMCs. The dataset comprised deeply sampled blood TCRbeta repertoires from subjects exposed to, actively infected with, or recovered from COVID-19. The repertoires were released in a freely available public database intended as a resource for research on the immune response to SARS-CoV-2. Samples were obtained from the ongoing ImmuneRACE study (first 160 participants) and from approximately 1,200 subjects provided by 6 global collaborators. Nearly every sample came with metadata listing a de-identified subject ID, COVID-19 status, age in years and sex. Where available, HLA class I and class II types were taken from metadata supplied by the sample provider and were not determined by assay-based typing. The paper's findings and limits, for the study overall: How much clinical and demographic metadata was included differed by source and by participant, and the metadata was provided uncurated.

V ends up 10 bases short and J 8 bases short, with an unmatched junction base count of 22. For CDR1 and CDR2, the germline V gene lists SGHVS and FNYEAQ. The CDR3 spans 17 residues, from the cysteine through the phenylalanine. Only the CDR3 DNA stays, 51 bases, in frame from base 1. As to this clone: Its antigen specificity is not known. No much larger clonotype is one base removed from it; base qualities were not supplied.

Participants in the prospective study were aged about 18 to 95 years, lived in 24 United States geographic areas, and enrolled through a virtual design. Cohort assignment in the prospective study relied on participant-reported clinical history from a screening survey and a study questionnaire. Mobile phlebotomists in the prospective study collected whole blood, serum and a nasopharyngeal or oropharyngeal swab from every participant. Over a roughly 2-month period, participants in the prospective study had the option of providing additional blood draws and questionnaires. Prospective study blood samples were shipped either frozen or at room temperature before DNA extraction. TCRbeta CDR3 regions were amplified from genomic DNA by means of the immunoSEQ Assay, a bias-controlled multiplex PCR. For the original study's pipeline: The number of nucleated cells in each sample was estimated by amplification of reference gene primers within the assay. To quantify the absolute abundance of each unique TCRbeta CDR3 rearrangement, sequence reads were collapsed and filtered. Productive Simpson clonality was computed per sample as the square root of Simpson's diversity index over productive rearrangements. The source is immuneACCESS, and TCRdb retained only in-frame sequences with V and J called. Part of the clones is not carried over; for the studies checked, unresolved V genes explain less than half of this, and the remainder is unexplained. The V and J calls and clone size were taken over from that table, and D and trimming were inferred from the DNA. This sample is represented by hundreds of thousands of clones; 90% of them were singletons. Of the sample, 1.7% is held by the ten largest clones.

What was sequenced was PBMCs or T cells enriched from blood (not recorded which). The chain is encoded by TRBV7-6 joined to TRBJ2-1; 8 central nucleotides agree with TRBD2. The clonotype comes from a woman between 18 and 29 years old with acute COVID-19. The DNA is TGTGCCATTAGTCCTAGCGGGTGGACGGGGGGCCTCGATGAGCAGTTCTTC. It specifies CAISPSGWTGGLDEQFF.